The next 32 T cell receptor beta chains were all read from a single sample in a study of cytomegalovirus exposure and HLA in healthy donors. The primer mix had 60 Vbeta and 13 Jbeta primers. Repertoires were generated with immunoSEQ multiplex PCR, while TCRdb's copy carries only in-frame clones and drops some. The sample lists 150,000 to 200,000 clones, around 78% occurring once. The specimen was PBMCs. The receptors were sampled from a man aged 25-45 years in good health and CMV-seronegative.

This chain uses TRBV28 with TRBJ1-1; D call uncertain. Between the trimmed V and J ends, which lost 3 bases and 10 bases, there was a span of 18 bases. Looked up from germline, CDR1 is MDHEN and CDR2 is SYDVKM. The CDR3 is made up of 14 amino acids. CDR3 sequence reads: CASSFLGPPRGAFF. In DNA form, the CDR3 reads TGTGCCAGCAGTTTCCTCGGACCGCCACGGGGAGCTTTCTTT.

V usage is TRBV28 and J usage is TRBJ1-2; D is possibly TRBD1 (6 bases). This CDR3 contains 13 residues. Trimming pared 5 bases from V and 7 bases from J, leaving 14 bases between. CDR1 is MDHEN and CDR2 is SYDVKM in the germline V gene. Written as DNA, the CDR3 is TGTGCCAGCAGTCGTACAGGGAGTGGTGGCTACACCTTC. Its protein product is CASSRTGSGGYTF.

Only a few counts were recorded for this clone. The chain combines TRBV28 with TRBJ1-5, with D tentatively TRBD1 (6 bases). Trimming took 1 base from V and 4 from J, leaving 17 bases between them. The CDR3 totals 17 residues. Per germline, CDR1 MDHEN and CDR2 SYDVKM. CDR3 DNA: TGTGCCAGCAGTTTATCCTTCGCGGGGGCAGGGAATCAGCCCCAGCATTTT. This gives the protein CASSLSFAGAGNQPQHF.

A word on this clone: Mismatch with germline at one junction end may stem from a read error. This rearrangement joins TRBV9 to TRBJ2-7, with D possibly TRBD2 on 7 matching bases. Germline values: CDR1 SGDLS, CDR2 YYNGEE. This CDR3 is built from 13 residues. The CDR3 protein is CASSVGGGYGQYF. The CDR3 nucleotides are TGTGCCAGCAGCGTCGGCGGGGGCTACGGGCAGTACTTC.

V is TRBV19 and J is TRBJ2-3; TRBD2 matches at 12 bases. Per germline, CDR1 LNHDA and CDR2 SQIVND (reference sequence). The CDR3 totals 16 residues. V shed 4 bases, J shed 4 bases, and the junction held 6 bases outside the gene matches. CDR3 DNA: TGTGCCAGTAGTACGACGACTAGCGGGAGTGCAGATACGCAGTATTTT. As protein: CASSTTTSGSADTQYF.

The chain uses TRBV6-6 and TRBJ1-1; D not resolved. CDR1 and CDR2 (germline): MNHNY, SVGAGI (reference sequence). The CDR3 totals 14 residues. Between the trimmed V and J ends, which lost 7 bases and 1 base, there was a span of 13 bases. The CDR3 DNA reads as TGTGCCAGCACGGGTCATATATCGAACACTGAAGCTTTCTTT. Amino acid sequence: CASTGHISNTEAFF.

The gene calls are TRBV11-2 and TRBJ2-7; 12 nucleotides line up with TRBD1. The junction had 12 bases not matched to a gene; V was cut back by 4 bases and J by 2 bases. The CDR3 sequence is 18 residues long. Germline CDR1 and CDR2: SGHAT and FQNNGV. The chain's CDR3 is CASSSTNRDRGLPYEQYF. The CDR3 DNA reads TGTGCCAGCAGCTCGACGAACCGGGACAGGGGGCTTCCCTACGAGCAGTACTTC.

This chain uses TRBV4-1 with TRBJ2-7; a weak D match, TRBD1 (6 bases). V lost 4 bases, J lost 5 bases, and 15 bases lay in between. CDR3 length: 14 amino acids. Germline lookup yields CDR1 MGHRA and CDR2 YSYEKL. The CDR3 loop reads CASSPQGLADEQYF. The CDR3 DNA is TGCGCCAGCAGCCCCCAGGGGCTAGCTGACGAGCAGTACTTC.

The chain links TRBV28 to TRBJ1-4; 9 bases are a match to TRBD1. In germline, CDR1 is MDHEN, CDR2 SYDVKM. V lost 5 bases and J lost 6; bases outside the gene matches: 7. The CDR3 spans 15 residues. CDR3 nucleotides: TGTGCCAGCAGTGGCTCAACAGGGGGCTATGAAAAACTGTTTTTT. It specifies CASSGSTGGYEKLFF.

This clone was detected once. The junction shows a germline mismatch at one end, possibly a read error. The DNA for the CDR3 is TGTGCCAGCATCGAGACAGGGACTTTT. It yields the protein CASIETGTF. The gene calls are TRBV27 and TRBJ1-4; 7 bases are shared with TRBD1. From germline, CDR1 is MNHEY and CDR2 SMNVEV (reference sequence). The CDR3 length is 9 residues. Supplemented by reference TRBV27 and TRBJ1-4, the full variable domain reads EAQVTQNPRYLITVTGKKLTVTCSQNMNHEYMSWYRQDPGLGLRQIYYSMNVEVTDKGDVPEGYKVSRKEKRNFPLILESPSPNQTSLYFCASIETGTFGSGTQLSVL.

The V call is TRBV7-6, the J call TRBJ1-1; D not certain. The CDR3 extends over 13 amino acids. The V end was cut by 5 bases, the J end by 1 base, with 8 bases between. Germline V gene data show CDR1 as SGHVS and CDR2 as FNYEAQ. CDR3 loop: CASSPSGNTEAFF. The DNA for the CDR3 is TGTGCCAGCAGCCCTTCAGGGAACACTGAAGCTTTCTTT.

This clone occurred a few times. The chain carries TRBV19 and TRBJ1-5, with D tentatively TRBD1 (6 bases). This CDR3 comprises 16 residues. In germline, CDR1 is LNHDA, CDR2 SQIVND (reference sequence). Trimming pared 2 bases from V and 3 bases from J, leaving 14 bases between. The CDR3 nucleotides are TGTGCCAGTAGTATACGTGCGGGGGGACACAATCAGCCCCAGCATTTT. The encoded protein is CASSIRAGGHNQPQHF. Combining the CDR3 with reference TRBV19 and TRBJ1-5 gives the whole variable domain DGGITQSPKYLFRKEGQNVTLSCEQNLNHDAMYWYRQDPGQGLRLIYYSQIVNDFQKGDIAEGYSVSREKKESFPLTVTSAQKNPTAFYLCASSIRAGGHNQPQHFGDGTRLSIL.

CDR3 sequence (DNA): TGTGCCAGCAGCACCGGACAGCTCGTTCGACACAGGGCCAACGTCCTGACTTTC. The encoded protein is CASSTGQLVRHRANVLTF. The gene calls are TRBV28 and TRBJ2-6, with D maybe TRBD1 (6 bases). V gave up 6 bases and J gave up 5 bases, with 23 bases separating them. The germline V gene has CDR1 MDHEN and CDR2 SYDVKM. The CDR3 extends over 18 amino acids.

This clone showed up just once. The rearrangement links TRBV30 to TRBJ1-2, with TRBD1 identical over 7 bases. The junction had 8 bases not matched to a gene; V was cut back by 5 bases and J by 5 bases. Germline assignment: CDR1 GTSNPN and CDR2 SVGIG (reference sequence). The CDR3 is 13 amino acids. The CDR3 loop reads CAWHRQGNYGYTF. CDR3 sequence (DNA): TGTGCCTGGCATCGACAGGGTAATTATGGCTACACCTTC.

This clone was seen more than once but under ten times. The CDR3 sequence: CASSFTSGTQGEQFF. The CDR3 DNA is TGTGCCAGCAGCTTTACAAGCGGGACCCAAGGTGAGCAGTTCTTC. V gene TRBV9 combines with J gene TRBJ2-1, with 7 bases lining up with TRBD2. Germline trimming cut 4 bases from V and 9 bases from J; bases unmatched to any gene: 13. Germline V lookup: CDR1 SGDLS, CDR2 YYNGEE. This CDR3 spans 15 amino acids.

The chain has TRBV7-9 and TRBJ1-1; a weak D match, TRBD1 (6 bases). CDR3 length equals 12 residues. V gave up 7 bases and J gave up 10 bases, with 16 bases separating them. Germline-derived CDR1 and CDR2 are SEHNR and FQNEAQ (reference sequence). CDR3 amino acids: CASNWGGRGAFF. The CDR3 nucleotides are TGTGCCAGCAATTGGGGGGGGCGCGGAGCTTTCTTT.

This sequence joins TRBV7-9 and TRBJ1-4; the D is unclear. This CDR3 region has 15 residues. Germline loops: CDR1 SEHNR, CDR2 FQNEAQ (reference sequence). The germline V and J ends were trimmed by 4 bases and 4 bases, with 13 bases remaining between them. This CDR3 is CASSSGRRSNEKLFF. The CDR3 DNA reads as TGTGCCAGCAGCTCTGGTCGGCGGAGTAATGAAAAACTGTTTTTT.

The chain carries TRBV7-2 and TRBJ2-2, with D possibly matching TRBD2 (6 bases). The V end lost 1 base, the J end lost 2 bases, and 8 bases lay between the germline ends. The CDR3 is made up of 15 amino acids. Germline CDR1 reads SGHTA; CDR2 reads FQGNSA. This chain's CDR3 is CASSLGGTNTGELFF. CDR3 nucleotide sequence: TGTGCCAGCAGCTTAGGCGGGACCAACACCGGGGAGCTGTTTTTT. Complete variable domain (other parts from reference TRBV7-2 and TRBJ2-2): GAGVSQSPSNKVTEKGKDVELRCDPISGHTALYWYRQSLGQGLEFLIYFQGNSAPDKSGLPSDRFSAERTGGSVSTLTIQRTQQEDSAVYLCASSLGGTNTGELFFGEGSRLTVL.

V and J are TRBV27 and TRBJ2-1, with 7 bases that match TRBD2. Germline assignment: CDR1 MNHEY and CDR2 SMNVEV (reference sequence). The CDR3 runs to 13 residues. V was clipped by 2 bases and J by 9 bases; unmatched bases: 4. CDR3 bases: TGTGCCAGCAGTTTAGGTAGCGGGCGTGAGCAGTTCTTC. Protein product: CASSLGSGREQFF.

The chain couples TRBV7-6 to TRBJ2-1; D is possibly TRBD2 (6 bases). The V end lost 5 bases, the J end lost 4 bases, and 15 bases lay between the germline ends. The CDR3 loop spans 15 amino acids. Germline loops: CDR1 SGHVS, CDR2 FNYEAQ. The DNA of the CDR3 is TGTGCCAGCAGCGGCGGGACTGGAACTTACAATGAGCAGTTCTTC. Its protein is CASSGGTGTYNEQFF.

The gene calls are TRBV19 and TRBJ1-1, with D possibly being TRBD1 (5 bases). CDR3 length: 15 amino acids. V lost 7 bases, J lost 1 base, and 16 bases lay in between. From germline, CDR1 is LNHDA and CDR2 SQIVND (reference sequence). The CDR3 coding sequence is TGTGCCAGTAAAAGGGGATCAGGTGAGAACACTGAAGCTTTCTTT. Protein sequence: CASKRGSGENTEAFF.

The CDR3 DNA sequence: TGTGCCATCAGTGGACCATTAGCGGGTGAGGTTGGCGGGGAGCTGTTTTTT. It specifies CAISGPLAGEVGGELFF. V and J are TRBV10-3 and TRBJ2-2; 7 bases map to TRBD2. Trimming removed 4 bases from V and 7 bases from J; junction bases left unmatched: 15. The CDR3 runs to 17 residues. Germline assignment: CDR1 ENHRY and CDR2 SYGVKD.

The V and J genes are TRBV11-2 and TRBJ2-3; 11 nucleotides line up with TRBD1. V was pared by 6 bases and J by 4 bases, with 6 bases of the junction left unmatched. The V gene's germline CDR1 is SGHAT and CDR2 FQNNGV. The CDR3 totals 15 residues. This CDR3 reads CASSKDRGHPDTQYF. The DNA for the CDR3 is TGTGCCAGCAGTAAGGACAGGGGGCACCCAGATACGCAGTATTTT. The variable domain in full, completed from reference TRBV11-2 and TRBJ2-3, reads EAGVAQSPRYKIIEKRQSVAFWCNPISGHATLYWYQQILGQGPKLLIQFQNNGVVDDSQLPKDRFSAERLKGVDSTLKIQPAKLEDSAVYLCASSKDRGHPDTQYFGPGTRLTVL.

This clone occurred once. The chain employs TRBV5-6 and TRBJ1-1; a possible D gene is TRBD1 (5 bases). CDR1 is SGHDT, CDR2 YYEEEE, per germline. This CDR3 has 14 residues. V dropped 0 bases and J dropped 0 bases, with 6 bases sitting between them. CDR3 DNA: TGTGCCAGCAGCTTGGACAGGATGAACACTGAAGCTTTCTTT. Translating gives CASSLDRMNTEAFF.

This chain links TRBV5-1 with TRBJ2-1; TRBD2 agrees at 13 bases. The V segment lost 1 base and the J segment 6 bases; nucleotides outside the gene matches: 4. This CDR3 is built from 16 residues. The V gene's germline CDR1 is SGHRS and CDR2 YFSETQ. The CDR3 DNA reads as TGCGCCAGCAGCTTGACTAGCGGGAGGGTGGGCAATGAGCAGTTCTTC. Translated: CASSLTSGRVGNEQFF.

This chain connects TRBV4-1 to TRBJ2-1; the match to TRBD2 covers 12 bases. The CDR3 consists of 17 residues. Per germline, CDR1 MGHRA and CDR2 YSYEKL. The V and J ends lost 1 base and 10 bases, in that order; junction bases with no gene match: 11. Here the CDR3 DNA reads TGCGCCAGCAGCCAAGTCACCGGGACTAGCGGGCCCTGGGAGCAGTTCTTC. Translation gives CASSQVTGTSGPWEQFF.

The CDR3 here is CASSLPPGYEQYF. The CDR3 coding sequence is TGTGCCAGCAGCCTTCCGCCGGGCTACGAGCAGTACTTC. This chain connects TRBV7-9 to TRBJ2-7; D call uncertain. This CDR3 comprises 13 residues. V lost 5 bases and J lost 3, with 11 bases in between. Per the germline V gene, CDR1 is SEHNR and CDR2 is FQNEAQ (reference sequence). The full variable domain, completed using reference TRBV7-9 and TRBJ2-7, is DTGVSQNPRHKITKRGQNVTFRCDPISEHNRLYWYRQTLGQGPEFLTYFQNEAQLEKSRLLSDRFSAERPKGSFSTLEIQRTEQGDSAMYLCASSLPPGYEQYFGPGTRLTVT.

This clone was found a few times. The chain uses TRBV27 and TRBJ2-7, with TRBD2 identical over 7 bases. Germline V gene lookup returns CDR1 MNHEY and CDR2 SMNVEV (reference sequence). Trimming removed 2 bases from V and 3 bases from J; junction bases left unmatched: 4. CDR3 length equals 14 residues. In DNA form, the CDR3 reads TGTGCCAGCAGTTTAGGGGCTAGCGGCTACGAGCAGTACTTC. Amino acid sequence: CASSLGASGYEQYF.

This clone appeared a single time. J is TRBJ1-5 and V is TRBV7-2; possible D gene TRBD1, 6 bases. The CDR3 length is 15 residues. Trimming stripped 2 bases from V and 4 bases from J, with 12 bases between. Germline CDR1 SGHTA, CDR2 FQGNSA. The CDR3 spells CASSLTSGVNQPQHF. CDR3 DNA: TGTGCCAGCAGCTTAACATCAGGGGTTAATCAGCCCCAGCATTTT.

The CDR3 sequence: CASSEEGVEKLFF. In DNA form, the CDR3 reads TGTGCCAGTAGCGAGGAAGGAGTGGAAAAACTGTTTTTT. The rearrangement uses TRBV19 and TRBJ1-4; no firm D call. This CDR3 is built from 13 residues. The V end lost 6 bases, the J end lost 8 bases, and 13 bases lay between the germline ends. Germline lookup yields CDR1 LNHDA and CDR2 SQIVND (reference sequence). The full variable domain, its missing parts supplied by reference TRBV19 and TRBJ1-4, is DGGITQSPKYLFRKEGQNVTLSCEQNLNHDAMYWYRQDPGQGLRLIYYSQIVNDFQKGDIAEGYSVSREKKESFPLTVTSAQKNPTAFYLCASSEEGVEKLFFGSGTQLSVL.

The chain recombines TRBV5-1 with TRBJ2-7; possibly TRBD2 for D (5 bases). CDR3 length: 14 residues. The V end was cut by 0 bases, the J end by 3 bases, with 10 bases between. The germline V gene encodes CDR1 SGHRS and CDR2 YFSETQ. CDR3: CASSLDEGRYEQYF. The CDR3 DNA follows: TGCGCCAGCAGCTTGGACGAGGGCCGCTACGAGCAGTACTTC.

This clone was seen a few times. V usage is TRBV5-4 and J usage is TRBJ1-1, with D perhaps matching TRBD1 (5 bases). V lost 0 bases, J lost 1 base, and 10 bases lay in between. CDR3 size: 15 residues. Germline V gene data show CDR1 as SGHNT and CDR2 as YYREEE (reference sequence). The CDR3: CASSLVETENTEAFF. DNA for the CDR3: TGTGCCAGCAGCTTGGTCGAGACAGAGAACACTGAAGCTTTCTTT.